A single sample gave rise to the 24 T cell receptor beta chains below, sequenced in a study of vaccination and CD4 T cells after COVID-19. No antigen is known for these receptors. An Oncomine TCR Beta short-read assay was used to sequence the DNA from cultured CD4+ T cells. In TCRdb, the PCR reads were re-called with MiXCR into one record per CDR3 protein. The sample comprises over 7,500 distinct CDR3 sequences, over 40% of which are singletons, and roughly a tenth rests with the top ten. The treatment is: approximately nine-day PBMC culture with coronavirus spike peptide pools or control peptides (ViraFEST assay). Prior to the COVID-19 pandemic (2011-2018), the unexposed donor's CD4+ T cells were collected. Sequenced sample: CD4+ T cells from blood, cultured in vitro. The receptors were sampled from a human donor in good health.

The chain couples TRBV20-1 to TRBJ2-7; D possibly corresponds to TRBD2 (6 bases). CDR3 length: 15 residues. The germline V gene has CDR1 DFQATT and CDR2 SNEGSKA (reference sequence). V dropped 0 bases and J dropped 2 bases, with 14 bases sitting between them. The CDR3 DNA reads as TGCAGTGCTAGAGATCGGGAGCAGGGAGCCTACGAGCAGTACTTC. Its translation is CSARDREQGAYEQYF.

The chain joins TRBV7-2 to TRBJ1-6; D unresolved. The CDR3 is 15 residues long. Trimming removed 1 base from V and 6 bases from J, with 10 bases in between. Germline CDR1 is SGHTA and CDR2 is FQGNSA. This chain's CDR3 is CASSLGGILNSPLHF. The CDR3 DNA reads as TGTGCCAGCAGCTTAGGAGGAATCCTTAATTCACCCCTCCACTTT.

J is TRBJ2-7 and V is TRBV20-1; the match to TRBD2 covers 8 bases. The CDR3 covers 17 residues. Germline CDR1 is DFQATT and CDR2 is SNEGSKA (reference sequence). The V and J ends lost 5 bases and 0 bases, in that order; junction bases with no gene match: 15. The CDR3 sequence: CSARVVGGSGSSYEQYF. As DNA, the CDR3 is TGCAGTGCTCGGGTGGTGGGGGGGAGCGGGAGCTCCTACGAGCAGTACTTC.

The genes are TRBV7-2 and TRBJ2-1, with D perhaps assigned TRBD1 or TRBD2 (5 bases each). V lost 2 bases and J 9 bases, leaving 8 bases between the germline ends. This CDR3 has 12 amino acids. CDR1 SGHTA and CDR2 FQGNSA come from the germline V gene. DNA for the CDR3: TGTGCCAGCAGCTTATCTGGGACTGAGCAGTTCTTC. Amino acids: CASSLSGTEQFF.

The V and J genes are TRBV11-2 and TRBJ2-2; D unclear. Germline-derived CDR1 and CDR2 are SGHAT and FQNNGV. The CDR3 is made up of 14 amino acids. V lost 4 bases and J 0 bases, leaving 6 bases between the germline ends. The CDR3 loop is CASSSLTNTGELFF. The CDR3 nucleotides read TGTGCCAGCAGCTCCCTCACGAACACCGGGGAGCTGTTTTTT.

The rearrangement uses TRBV19 and TRBJ2-7, with 13 bases that match TRBD2. Germline trimming cut 5 bases from V and 13 bases from J; bases unmatched to any gene: 20. CDR1 and CDR2 (germline): LNHDA, SQIVND (reference sequence). CDR3 length equals 17 residues. The CDR3 DNA reads TGTGCCAGTAGTGTAACCGGGACTAGCGGGGAAGGGGCACAAGAATACTTC. It encodes CASSVTGTSGEGAQEYF.

This clonotype was detected only a few times. This chain joins TRBV7-6 and TRBJ1-1; D gene ambiguous. Germline V gene data show CDR1 as SGHVS and CDR2 as FNYEAQ. CDR3 length: 17 amino acids. V was pared by 1 base and J by 4 bases, with 19 bases between. The CDR3: CASSLVAELPPATEAFF. CDR3 in DNA: TGTGCCAGCAGCTTAGTGGCGGAACTTCCGCCCGCCACTGAAGCTTTCTTT. The full variable domain, completed using reference TRBV7-6 and TRBJ1-1, is GAGVSQSPRYKVTKRGQDVALRCDPISGHVSLYWYRQALGQGPEFLTYFNYEAQQDKSGLPNDRFSAERPEGSISTLTIQRTEQRDSAMYRCASSLVAELPPATEAFFGQGTRLTVV.

This clonotype was detected a few times. This chain links TRBV2 with TRBJ1-2; D perhaps matches TRBD1 (6 bases). The CDR3 contains 13 residues. Trimming cost V 3 bases and J 1 base, with 6 bases left between them. Germline-derived CDR1 and CDR2 are SNHLY and FYNNEI. CDR3 nucleotide sequence: TGTGCCAGCAGTGACAGGGGTAACTATGGCTACACCTTC. Encoded protein: CASSDRGNYGYTF.

The V gene is TRBV7-2, the J gene TRBJ2-6; D not certain. Per germline, CDR1 SGHTA and CDR2 FQGNSA. Trimming took 3 bases from V and 3 from J, leaving 15 bases between them. The CDR3 spans 17 residues. This CDR3 is CASSFKSRSFGANVLTF. The CDR3 DNA reads as TGTGCCAGCAGCTTTAAGAGCCGCTCGTTTGGGGCCAACGTCCTGACTTTC. The variable domain in full, with the rest retrieved from reference TRBV7-2 and TRBJ2-6, is GAGVSQSPSNKVTEKGKDVELRCDPISGHTALYWYRQSLGQGLEFLIYFQGNSAPDKSGLPSDRFSAERTGGSVSTLTIQRTQQEDSAVYLCASSFKSRSFGANVLTFGAGSRLTVL.

The rearrangement uses TRBV5-5 and TRBJ2-3; no clear D. Trimming left V 4 bases short and J 0 bases short, with 6 bases between. The germline gives CDR1 SGHKS, CDR2 YYEKEE (reference sequence). The CDR3 sequence is 13 residues long. This CDR3 is CASSPLSTDTQYF. CDR3 in DNA: TGTGCCAGCAGCCCCCTAAGCACAGATACGCAGTATTTT.

The chain is built from TRBV27 and TRBJ2-1, with 8 bases that match TRBD2. The V segment lost 8 bases and the J segment 6 bases; nucleotides outside the gene matches: 9. Germline lookup yields CDR1 MNHEY and CDR2 SMNVEV (reference sequence). The CDR3 extends over 14 amino acids. CDR3 sequence (DNA): TGTGCCAGCCGGACCGGGACTAGTCGCAATGAGCAGTTCTTC. Amino acids: CASRTGTSRNEQFF.

The chain couples TRBV15 to TRBJ2-1, with D perhaps being TRBD1 or TRBD2 (6 bases each). Per germline, CDR1 LNHNV and CDR2 YYDKDF (reference sequence). The CDR3 is 16 residues long. Trimming shortened V by 2 bases and J by 8 bases, and 19 bases separated the two germline ends. Here the CDR3 DNA reads TGTGCCACCAGCAGAAAACCGGGAATCGGGGGCCATGAGCAGTTCTTC. Translating gives CATSRKPGIGGHEQFF. The full variable domain, rest sourced from reference TRBV15 and TRBJ2-1, is DAMVIQNPRYQVTQFGKPVTLSCSQTLNHNVMYWYQQKSSQAPKLLFHYYDKDFNNEADTPDNFQSRRPNTSFCFLDIRSPGLGDTAMYLCATSRKPGIGGHEQFFGPGTRLTVL.

The genes are TRBV7-9 and TRBJ2-3; 7 positions agree with TRBD1. The CDR3 runs to 14 residues. V lost 6 bases, J lost 2 bases, and 5 bases stayed unmatched. CDR1 SEHNR and CDR2 FQNEAQ come from the germline V gene (reference sequence). The CDR3 nucleotides are TGTGCCAGCAGGCGGACAGGAGACACAGATACGCAGTATTTT. Amino acid sequence: CASRRTGDTDTQYF.

Sample share makes this clonotype medium-sized (0.01 to 0.1%). The chain is built from TRBV20-1 and TRBJ1-2; no clear D gene. Trimming left V 6 bases short and J 8 bases short, with 22 bases between. The germline gives CDR1 DFQATT, CDR2 SNEGSKA (reference sequence). This CDR3 region has 14 residues. CDR3 residues: CSAPPRGGPGGYTF. For the CDR3, the DNA is TGCAGTGCCCCCCCCCGGGGAGGCCCGGGAGGCTACACCTTC.

The genes are TRBV7-8 and TRBJ1-2; tentatively, D is TRBD1 (6 bases). Germline CDR1 is SGHVS and CDR2 is FQNEAQ. The CDR3 spans 14 residues. V lost 1 base and J 4 bases, leaving 10 bases between the germline ends. The CDR3 DNA reads TGTGCCAGCAGCTTAGGGGCGGGGGCCTATGGCTACACCTTC. Translation: CASSLGAGAYGYTF.

This rearrangement joins TRBV1 to TRBJ1-1; the table gives TRBD1 as D, unverified against the DNA. TRBV1 is shown as a pseudogene. The CDR3 totals 15 residues. CDR3: CTSSQDGQANTEAFF. CDR3 DNA: TGCACCAGCAGCCAAGATGGACAGGCGAACACTGAAGCTTTCTTT.

The V and J genes are TRBV7-2 and TRBJ2-1, with D possibly being TRBD2 (6 bases). Trimming took off 5 bases at V and 6 bases at J, with 11 bases between the two ends. From germline, CDR1 is SGHTA and CDR2 FQGNSA. This CDR3 is 13 amino acids long. The CDR3 here is CASSARLVNEQFF. The CDR3 DNA reads TGTGCCAGCAGCGCCCGACTAGTCAATGAGCAGTTCTTC.

This chain connects TRBV5-8 to TRBJ2-5, with D possibly TRBD2 on 6 matching bases. The CDR3 contains 13 residues. Germline-derived CDR1 and CDR2 are SGHTS and YDEGEE. Trimming left V 2 bases short and J 5 bases short, with 10 bases between. CDR3 DNA: TGTGCCAGCAGCTTTTCTAGCGCGGAGACCCAGTACTTC. Its protein product is CASSFSSAETQYF.

The chain recombines TRBV4-3 with TRBJ2-2; 8 nucleotides agree with TRBD2. The CDR3 length is 15 residues. Trimming took 4 bases from V and 1 from J; bases not matched to a gene: 2. Germline V gives CDR1 LGHNA, CDR2 YSLEER. CDR3 bases: TGCGCCAGCAGCCTCCGGGGGGGGAACACCGGGGAGCTGTTTTTT. Translated: CASSLRGGNTGELFF.

The table lists this clonotype with a few counts. The chain carries TRBV19 and TRBJ1-5; D possibly corresponds to TRBD1 (5 bases). Germline V lookup: CDR1 LNHDA, CDR2 SQIVND (reference sequence). V lost 8 bases to trimming and J lost 4 bases, with 9 bases between them. This CDR3 has 12 amino acids. The DNA of the CDR3 is TGTGCCAGTCGGGACCCTAATCAGCCCCAGCATTTT. Encoded protein: CASRDPNQPQHF. Based on the CDR3 plus reference TRBV19 and TRBJ1-5, the full variable domain is DGGITQSPKYLFRKEGQNVTLSCEQNLNHDAMYWYRQDPGQGLRLIYYSQIVNDFQKGDIAEGYSVSREKKESFPLTVTSAQKNPTAFYLCASRDPNQPQHFGDGTRLSIL.

J is TRBJ2-7 and V is TRBV20-1; 10 nucleotides align to TRBD2. The CDR3 extends over 14 amino acids. Germline values: CDR1 DFQATT, CDR2 SNEGSKA (reference sequence). V lost 5 bases and J lost 1; bases outside the gene matches: 5. CDR3 sequence: CSARLAGGSYEQYF. The CDR3 region has the DNA TGCAGTGCTCGATTAGCGGGGGGTTCCTACGAGCAGTACTTC.

There are a few counts of this clonotype. The J gene is TRBJ1-6, the V gene TRBV10-3, with 10 bases fitting TRBD1. Looked up from germline, CDR1 is ENHRY and CDR2 is SYGVKD. The V segment lost 3 bases and the J segment 7 bases; nucleotides outside the gene matches: 6. The CDR3 is made up of 16 amino acids. CDR3 DNA: TGTGCCATCAGTGAACTCGGACAGGGGGTCAATTCACCCCTCCACTTT. Its protein is CAISELGQGVNSPLHF.

The chain recombines TRBV7-2 with TRBJ2-7; possible D gene TRBD2, 5 bases. V lost 2 bases, J lost 0 bases, and 11 bases lay in between. Germline V gene sequence: CDR1 SGHTA, CDR2 FQGNSA. The CDR3 spans 15 residues. CDR3 in amino acids: CASSLSPGISYEQYF. CDR3 nucleotide sequence: TGTGCCAGCAGCTTATCTCCGGGGATCTCCTACGAGCAGTACTTC.

V and J are TRBV29-1 and TRBJ1-1; tentative D call: TRBD1 (6 bases). Germline V gene data show CDR1 as SQVTM and CDR2 as ANQGSEA. The CDR3 totals 13 residues. Trimming removed 7 bases from V and 10 bases from J, with 22 bases in between. The CDR3 bases are TGCAGCGCAAACACGATACCGGGGGCTGGAGCTTTCTTT. Protein product: CSANTIPGAGAFF.